Here is one T cell receptor (beta chain) with its context. Antigen specificity is unknown. These data come from a study of cytomegalovirus exposure and HLA in healthy donors. Germline V gives CDR1 SGHDT, CDR2 YYEEEE. The CDR3 extends over 17 amino acids. V was pared by 5 bases and J by 1 base, with 11 bases of the junction left unmatched. Study-wide findings and caveats: In a later analysis, CMV-associated beta chains were mostly HLA-associated, it appeared.

The PCR employed 60 Vbeta primers together with 13 Jbeta primers. Method: immunoSEQ multiplex PCR; TCRdb's copy keeps in-frame clones and lacks some. The data contain some 63,000 clones, roughly four fifths of them singletons. Donors consisted of healthy bone marrow donors. The receptor's source is a human donor in good health. The chain employs TRBV5-6 and TRBJ2-5, with TRBD2 identical over 10 bases. The sequenced material came from PBMCs. The CDR3 region has the DNA TGTGCCAGCAGTATACTAGCGGCTAGCGGGGGCCAAGAGACCCAGTACTTC. Translating it yields CASSILAASGGQETQYF. Looking up the rest from reference TRBV5-6 and TRBJ2-5 gives the full variable domain: DAGVTQSPTHLIKTRGQQVTLRCSPKSGHDTVSWYQQALGQGPQFIFQYYEEEERQRGNFPDRFSGHQFPNYSSELNVNALLLGDSALYLCASSILAASGGQETQYFGPGTRLLVL.